This TCR beta chain was documented in a study of control samples from healthy donors and cancer patients. The data were produced by immunoSEQ multiplex PCR, yet TCRdb's version contains in-frame clones alone and is incomplete. Counted here are 150,000 or so clones, just over 85% occurring once; the ten biggest clones make up under 5%. The CDR3 runs 13 residues. Per the germline V gene, CDR1 is SGHRS and CDR2 is YFSETQ. V was cut by 2 bases and J by 3 bases, with 9 bases left in between. The V call is TRBV5-1, the J call TRBJ2-7, with unresolved D. Sequenced material: blood. The origin of this receptor is a woman aged 25-40 years in good health. CDR3 region: CASSFEGNYEQYF. The CDR3 DNA sequence: TGCGCCAGCAGCTTTGAAGGGAACTACGAGCAGTACTTC.